This TCR beta chain is drawn from a study of naive and memory T cell subsets. Both TRBC1 and TRBC2 were covered by a beta constant-region primer of two equimolar oligonucleotides. Ligated cDNA was amplified by four rounds of PCR with nested alpha and beta constant-region primers and SP2. A 12-nucleotide UMI and the SP2 primer were added to the cDNA 3' end by oligonucleotide ligation. TCRdb fed the UMI-ligation and nested PCR reads into MiXCR, producing one record per CDR3 protein. This sample has approximately 100,000 distinct CDR3 sequences, with about 15% found just once. Findings of the study overall: In CD4 and CD8 cells, diversity dropped from naive through EMRA. Naive and memory subsets had different power law exponents for TCR abundance. No ground truth validated the naive and memory repertoire findings. A few larger clonotypes appeared in naive repertoires, especially CD8, possibly memory cells re-expressing CD45RA.

The table lists this clonotype with a few counts. Antigen unknown. CDR1 is ENHRY, CDR2 SYGVKD, per germline. Trimming pared 10 bases from V and 4 bases from J, leaving 17 bases between. The CDR3 is 13 amino acids. The chain employs TRBV10-3 and TRBJ2-7, with D possibly TRBD2 on 6 matching bases. The sequenced material came from naive CD8+ T cells from blood. This receptor was obtained from a human donor in good health. For the CDR3, the DNA is TGTGCCACCGGCGGGACGGCGGGTTACGAGCAGTACTTC. It is translated as CATGGTAGYEQYF.